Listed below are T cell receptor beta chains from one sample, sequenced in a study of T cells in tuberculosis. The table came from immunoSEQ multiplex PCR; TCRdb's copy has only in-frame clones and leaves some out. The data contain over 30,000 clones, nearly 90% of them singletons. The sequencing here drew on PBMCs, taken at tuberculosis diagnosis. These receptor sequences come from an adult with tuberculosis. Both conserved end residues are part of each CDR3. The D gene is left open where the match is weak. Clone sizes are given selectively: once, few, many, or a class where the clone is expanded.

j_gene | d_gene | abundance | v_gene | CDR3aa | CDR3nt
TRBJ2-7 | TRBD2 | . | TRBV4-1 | CASSQETSGSYEQYF | TGCGCCAGCAGCCAAGAAACTAGCGGCTCCTACGAGCAGTACTTC
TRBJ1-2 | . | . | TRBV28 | CASRGAGGYTF | TGTGCCAGCAGGGGGGCAGGCGGCTACACCTTC
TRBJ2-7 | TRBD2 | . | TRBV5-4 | CASSQSSGRRSYEQYF | TGTGCCAGCAGCCAATCAAGCGGGAGGCGTTCCTACGAGCAGTACTTC
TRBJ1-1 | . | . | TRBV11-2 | CASSAGGARWRSTEAFF | TGTGCCAGCAGCGCCGGGGGGGCGAGGTGGCGGAGCACTGAAGCTTTCTTT
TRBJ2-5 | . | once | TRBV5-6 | CASSLTFWETQYF | TGTGCCAGCAGCTTGACTTTTTGGGAGACCCAGTACTTC
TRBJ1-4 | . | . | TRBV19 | CASSPQPATNEKLFF | TGTGCCAGTAGTCCACAGCCGGCAACTAATGAAAAACTGTTTTTT
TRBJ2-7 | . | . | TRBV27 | CASSPQGLSYEQYF | TGTGCCAGCAGTCCACAGGGTCTCTCCTACGAGCAGTACTTC
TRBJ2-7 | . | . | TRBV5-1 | CASSEAASKYEQYF | TGCGCCAGCAGCGAAGCCGCCTCTAAATACGAGCAGTACTTC
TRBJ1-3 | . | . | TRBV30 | CAWSVGGPGNTIYF | TGTGCCTGGAGTGTGGGGGGGCCAGGAAACACCATATATTTT
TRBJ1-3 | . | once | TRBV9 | CASSVSVGFGSGNTIYF | TGTGCCAGCAGCGTATCTGTAGGATTCGGGTCTGGAAACACCATATATTTT
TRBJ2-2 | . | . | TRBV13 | CASSPGNTGELFF | TGTGCCAGCAGCCCCGGGAACACCGGGGAGCTGTTTTTT
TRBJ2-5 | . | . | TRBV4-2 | CASSQELRETQYF | TGTGCCAGCAGCCAGGAGCTAAGGGAGACCCAGTACTTC
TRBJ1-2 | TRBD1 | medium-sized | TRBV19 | CASSLGLTAGQGPTGYGYTF | TGTGCCAGTAGTTTAGGTCTTACTGCGGGACAGGGGCCAACTGGCTATGGCTACACCTTC
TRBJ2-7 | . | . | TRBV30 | CAWSVSRVRDEQYF | TGTGCCTGGAGTGTCTCCAGGGTAAGGGACGAGCAGTACTTC
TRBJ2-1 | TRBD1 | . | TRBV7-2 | CASSLARQGDEQFF | TGTGCCAGCAGCTTAGCGCGGCAGGGGGATGAGCAGTTCTTC
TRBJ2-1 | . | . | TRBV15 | CATSRATGKGLNEQFF | TGTGCCACCAGCAGGGCGACTGGTAAGGGGCTCAATGAGCAGTTCTTC
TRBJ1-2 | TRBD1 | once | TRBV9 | CASSVALTGAFNGYTF | TGTGCCAGCAGCGTAGCTCTGACAGGGGCTTTTAATGGCTACACCTTC
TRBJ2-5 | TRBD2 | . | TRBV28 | CASSLRVTGTSRETQYF | TGTGCCAGCAGTTTAAGGGTCACAGGGACTAGCAGGGAGACCCAGTACTTC
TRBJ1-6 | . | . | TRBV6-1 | CASSGGPYNSPLHF | TGTGCCAGCAGTGGGGGGCCCTATAATTCACCCCTCCACTTT
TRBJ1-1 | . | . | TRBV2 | CASSVAGMNTEAFF | TGTGCCAGCAGTGTGGCAGGCATGAACACTGAAGCTTTCTTT